Reported below is one T cell receptor (beta chain). Its antigen remains unidentified. The data were obtained in a study of T cell responses to AZD1222 COVID-19 vaccine. Study information: Pooled in the analysis were second doses at about 4 or about 12 weeks.

The germline V and J ends were trimmed by 7 bases and 3 bases, with 11 bases remaining between them. The CDR3 runs to 13 residues. Germline values: CDR1 MNHEY, CDR2 SVGAGI. Study conclusions and caveats: The study sampled repertoires only after the peak T cell response.

The data were produced by immunoSEQ multiplex PCR, yet TCRdb's version contains in-frame clones alone and is incomplete. Of about 100,000 clones listed, roughly 80% are singletons. The chain has TRBV6-5 and TRBJ2-3; D gene unclear. The sequencing here drew on peripheral blood, taken on day 0 of AZD1222 vaccination. The receptor comes from an adult in good health. The CDR3 DNA reads TGTGCCAGCAACCCACCCGGTACAGATACGCAGTATTTT. Its protein product is CASNPPGTDTQYF.